These 29 T cell receptor beta chains were sequenced from one sample in a study of blood T cell repertoires in COVID-19. Sequenced by immunoSEQ multiplex PCR; TCRdb stores in-frame clones only, minus some. The sample consists of fewer than 350,000 clones, over 75% of them appearing once. Sequenced input: PBMCs or T cells enriched from blood (not recorded which). The source of these receptors is a man between 25 and 39 years old who had recovered from COVID-19.

The genes are TRBV5-4 and TRBJ2-3; TRBD2 aligns across 7 bases. J was trimmed by 3 bases and V by 4 bases; bases with no gene match: 14. Looked up from germline, CDR1 is SGHNT and CDR2 is YYREEE (reference sequence). This CDR3 spans 17 amino acids. CDR3: CASSTWIRRGSTDTQYF. The CDR3 bases are TGTGCCAGCAGCACCTGGATCCGGCGGGGGAGTACAGATACGCAGTATTTT.

The chain carries TRBV7-3 and TRBJ1-6; D remains unclear. V was shortened by 5 bases and J by 4 bases, with 9 bases between the two germline ends. This CDR3 has 14 residues. Germline-derived CDR1 and CDR2 are SGHTA and FQGTGA. The CDR3, as DNA: TGTGCCAGCAGCCAGAACAGATATAATTCACCCCTCCACTTT. It codes for CASSQNRYNSPLHF.

The rearrangement links TRBV12-3 or TRBV12-4 to TRBJ1-2; D is unclear. The V gene lost 5 bases and the J gene lost 8 bases, with 15 bases spanning the gap. This CDR3 contains 13 residues. CDR3 sequence (DNA): TGTGCCAGCAGTCTGGAGGGTTTGGGCGGCTACACCTTC. This encodes CASSLEGLGGYTF.

The V and J genes are TRBV5-4 and TRBJ2-7; 10 positions agree with TRBD2. Germline V gene lookup returns CDR1 SGHNT and CDR2 YYREEE (reference sequence). J gave up 5 bases and V 2 bases, and 10 bases lay outside the gene matches. The length of the CDR3 is 16 residues. DNA of the CDR3: TGTGCCAGCAGCTTACTAGCGGGGTCCACCGGAGACGAGCAGTACTTC. Protein: CASSLLAGSTGDEQYF.

The chain combines TRBV18 with TRBJ1-1, with D possibly matching TRBD1 (5 bases). Per the germline V gene, CDR1 is KGHSH and CDR2 is LQKENI. This CDR3 is 15 amino acids long. V was cut by 4 bases and J by 1 base, with 13 bases left in between. CDR3 in amino acids: CASSLGTERNTEAFF. The CDR3 nucleotides are TGTGCCAGCTCACTTGGGACTGAAAGGAACACTGAAGCTTTCTTT. Drawing the rest from reference TRBV18 and TRBJ1-1, the complete variable domain is NAGVMQNPRHLVRRRGQEARLRCSPMKGHSHVYWYRQLPEEGLKFMVYLQKENIIDESGMPKERFSAEFPKEGPSILRIQQVVRGDSAAYFCASSLGTERNTEAFFGQGTRLTVV.

This chain links TRBV7-9 with TRBJ1-6; D may be TRBD1 (6 bases). The CDR3 is 13 residues long. Trimming took 9 bases from V and 10 from J, leaving 16 bases between them. CDR1 and CDR2 (germline): SEHNR, FQNEAQ (reference sequence). The CDR3 sequence: CASNRERGSPLHF. CDR3 nucleotide sequence: TGTGCCAGTAACAGGGAACGGGGCTCACCCCTCCACTTT. The whole variable domain, filled in from reference TRBV7-9 and TRBJ1-6, reads DTGVSQNPRHKITKRGQNVTFRCDPISEHNRLYWYRQTLGQGPEFLTYFQNEAQLEKSRLLSDRFSAERPKGSFSTLEIQRTEQGDSAMYLCASNRERGSPLHFGNGTRLTVT.

This sequence joins TRBV5-4 and TRBJ2-1, with a possible D match to TRBD2 (6 bases). CDR3 length: 15 residues. The germline V gene has CDR1 SGHNT and CDR2 YYREEE (reference sequence). V lost 5 bases to trimming and J lost 0 bases, with 12 bases between them. The CDR3 protein is CASSGGISSYNEQFF. The DNA of the CDR3 is TGTGCCAGCAGTGGCGGGATTTCCTCCTACAATGAGCAGTTCTTC.

The chain employs TRBV3-1 (or the pseudogene TRBV3-2) and TRBJ1-2; D not certain. The CDR3 has 13 residues. Germline assignment: CDR1 LGHDT and CDR2 YNNKEL (reference sequence). The germline V and J ends were trimmed by 0 bases and 5 bases, with 7 bases remaining between them. CDR3 in DNA: TGTGCCAGCAGCCAAGATTCGGGGTATGGCTACACCTTC. It specifies CASSQDSGYGYTF.

This chain links TRBV5-4 with TRBJ1-2, with a tentative D call TRBD1 (6 bases). V was cut by 2 bases and J by 2 bases, with 10 bases left in between. Germline assignment: CDR1 SGHNT and CDR2 YYREEE (reference sequence). This CDR3 region has 14 residues. CDR3 amino acids: CASSLPDRNYGYTF. CDR3 sequence (DNA): TGTGCCAGCAGCTTACCGGACAGAAACTATGGCTACACCTTC.

This clone was counted a single time. CDR3 nucleotides: TGTGCCAGCAGCTTAGACTCCGGGACAATCATAGGAGACAAACTGTTTTTT. It codes for CASSLDSGTIIGDKLFF. The chain couples TRBV7-2 to TRBJ1-4, with D perhaps TRBD1 (6 bases). This CDR3 has 17 residues. The germline CDR1 and CDR2 sequences are SGHTA and FQGNSA. Trimming took 1 base from V and 11 from J, leaving 23 bases between them.

The chain links TRBV11-3 to TRBJ1-1; TRBD1 matches at 9 bases. With 4 bases clipped from V and 8 bases from J, the junction kept 8 bases outside the gene matches. CDR3 length equals 14 residues. The germline CDR1 and CDR2 sequences are SGHNT and YENEEA. For the CDR3, the DNA is TGTGCCAGCAGCTCACTACAGGGGGCCTTGGAAGCTTTCTTT. Translated, it gives CASSSLQGALEAFF. The full variable domain, completed using reference TRBV11-3 and TRBJ1-1, is EAGVVQSPRYKIIEKKQPVAFWCNPISGHNTLYWYLQNLGQGPELLIRYENEEAVDDSQLPKDRFSAERLKGVDSTLKIQPAELGDSAVYLCASSSLQGALEAFFGQGTRLTVV.

This chain links TRBV15 with TRBJ1-4; 8 nucleotides line up with TRBD1. V shed 3 bases, J shed 7 bases, and the junction held 4 bases outside the gene matches. Germline-derived CDR1 and CDR2 are LNHNV and YYDKDF (reference sequence). The CDR3 extends over 14 amino acids. The CDR3 DNA sequence: TGTGCCACCAGCAGGACAGGGGCTGGTGAAAAACTGTTTTTT. Its translation: CATSRTGAGEKLFF.

This chain connects TRBV7-8 to TRBJ2-1; 11 bases are shared with TRBD2. The CDR3 runs 18 residues. V trimming: 5 bases; J trimming: 2 bases; junction bases outside the gene matches: 11. Germline CDR1 reads SGHVS; CDR2 reads FQNEAQ. CDR3 in amino acids: CASSKPTSGERTYNEQFF. In DNA form, the CDR3 reads TGTGCCAGCAGCAAGCCGACTAGCGGGGAAAGGACCTACAATGAGCAGTTCTTC.

The chain employs TRBV18 and TRBJ2-1, with D possibly being TRBD1 (5 bases). V was trimmed by 4 bases and J by 1 base, leaving 17 bases between them. The CDR3 spans 17 residues. Germline assignment: CDR1 KGHSH and CDR2 LQKENI. Here the CDR3 reads CASSLQDSRDSYNEQFF. DNA of the CDR3: TGTGCCAGCTCACTTCAAGATAGCAGGGATTCCTACAATGAGCAGTTCTTC.

The V gene is TRBV28, the J gene TRBJ2-2; D remains unclear. Deletions cut 5 bases from V and 1 base from J, with 14 bases between. The CDR3 length is 16 residues. Germline CDR1 and CDR2: MDHEN and SYDVKM. The CDR3 reads CASSPPVAGNTGELFF. The CDR3 coding sequence is TGTGCCAGCAGTCCTCCCGTTGCAGGGAACACCGGGGAGCTGTTTTTT.

The rearrangement links TRBV19 to TRBJ1-2; TRBD1 might be the D (5 bases). The CDR3 sequence is 13 residues long. V was pared by 1 base and J by 4 bases, with 7 bases between. Germline assignment: CDR1 LNHDA and CDR2 SQIVND (reference sequence). DNA for the CDR3: TGTGCCAGTAGTATAGGACAGTTCTATGGCTACACCTTC. Translating gives CASSIGQFYGYTF.

The gene calls are TRBV5-4 and TRBJ1-2; D is unclear. The CDR3 is 15 residues long. Between the trimmed V and J ends, which lost 4 bases and 2 bases, there was a span of 15 bases. CDR1 is SGHNT, CDR2 YYREEE, per germline (reference sequence). Here the CDR3 DNA reads TGTGCCAGCAGCCCGGGATTACCTGAGAACTATGGCTACACCTTC. Translated, it gives CASSPGLPENYGYTF.

This clone occurred once. The J gene is TRBJ2-1, the V gene TRBV7-9, with D maybe TRBD2 (6 bases). This CDR3 region has 15 residues. Trimming took off 4 bases at V and 15 bases at J, with 25 bases between the two ends. CDR1 and CDR2 (germline): SEHNR, FQNEAQ (reference sequence). The CDR3 bases are TGTGCCAGCAGCTCATTATCCTCTAGCGTTATTGAGAGGTTCTTC. It encodes CASSSLSSSVIERFF. Filled out from reference TRBV7-9 and TRBJ2-1, the complete variable domain reads DTGVSQNPRHKITKRGQNVTFRCDPISEHNRLYWYRQTLGQGPEFLTYFQNEAQLEKSRLLSDRFSAERPKGSFSTLEIQRTEQGDSAMYLCASSSLSSSVIERFFGPGTRLTVL.

With regard to this clone: The junction does not match germline at one end; this may be a read error. V usage is TRBV2 and J usage is TRBJ1-2; 11 nucleotides agree with TRBD1. Looked up from germline, CDR1 is SNHLY and CDR2 is FYNNEI. The CDR3 runs to 13 residues. CDR3 region: CARRTGGARGYTF. CDR3 coding DNA: TGTGCCCGCAGGACAGGGGGCGCAAGGGGCTACACCTTC.

As concerns this clone: The same CDR3 arises from other DNA sequences in this sample as well. V usage is TRBV18 and J usage is TRBJ1-1; tentatively, D is TRBD1 (5 bases). V was trimmed by 3 bases and J by 6 bases, leaving 8 bases between them. The CDR3 sequence is 12 residues long. Per germline, CDR1 KGHSH and CDR2 LQKENI. In DNA form, the CDR3 reads TGTGCCAGCTCACCCCAGGGTTCTGAAGCTTTCTTT. Translating it yields CASSPQGSEAFF.

The chain employs TRBV30 and TRBJ1-4, with D perhaps matching TRBD1 (6 bases). This CDR3 is 14 amino acids long. V lost 3 bases and J 8 bases, leaving 16 bases between the germline ends. The germline V gene has CDR1 GTSNPN and CDR2 SVGIG (reference sequence). The DNA for the CDR3 is TGTGCCTGGAGAGTGGCAGGGGTTCAAGAAAAACTGTTTTTT. This encodes CAWRVAGVQEKLFF.

The chain carries TRBV7-8 and TRBJ2-3, with D tentatively TRBD2 (5 bases). CDR1 and CDR2 (germline): SGHVS, FQNEAQ. The CDR3 extends over 16 amino acids. V was shortened by 2 bases and J by 0 bases, with 12 bases between the two germline ends. The CDR3 reads CASSLLAPQSTDTQYF. CDR3 coding DNA: TGTGCCAGCAGCTTATTAGCGCCTCAGAGCACAGATACGCAGTATTTT.

Note on this clone: This could be a read error, since a much larger clone is one nucleotide away. This sample also contains other DNA sequences that code for the same CDR3. The rearrangement uses TRBV6-4 and TRBJ2-3, with D perhaps matching TRBD2 (6 bases). Trimming removed 3 bases from V and 1 base from J, with 8 bases in between. The CDR3 is made up of 14 amino acids. Germline CDR1 is MRHNA and CDR2 is SNTAGT. CDR3 sequence (DNA): TGTGCCAGCAGTGAGCGGGGCGGCACAGATACGCAGTATTTT. It translates to CASSERGGTDTQYF.

V is TRBV9 and J is TRBJ1-1, with D possibly TRBD1 on 6 matching bases. Germline CDR1 and CDR2: SGDLS and YYNGEE. Trimming shortened V by 3 bases and J by 0 bases, and 15 bases separated the two germline ends. The CDR3 runs 16 residues. CDR3 sequence reads: CASSAPRGGVNTEAFF. Here the CDR3 DNA reads TGTGCCAGCAGCGCCCCCAGGGGTGGGGTGAACACTGAAGCTTTCTTT.

This clone appeared once. The chain joins TRBV3-1 (or the pseudogene TRBV3-2) to TRBJ1-1, with 8 bases aligning to TRBD1. V was clipped by 3 bases and J by 13 bases; unmatched bases: 13. CDR3 length equals 14 residues. Germline values: CDR1 LGHDT, CDR2 YNNKEL (reference sequence). CDR3 DNA: TGTGCCAGCAGCCACGGTGACAGGGGAGCTTGGTATTTCTTT. Its translation is CASSHGDRGAWYFF.

This clone has just one count. The J gene is TRBJ1-6, the V gene TRBV28; D might be TRBD1 (6 bases). The germline CDR1 and CDR2 sequences are MDHEN and SYDVKM. With 5 bases removed from V and 7 bases from J, the gap between germline ends came to 15 bases. This CDR3 contains 15 residues. In DNA, the CDR3 is TGTGCCAGCAGTATCAACAGGGTTCGGAATTCACCCCTCCACTTT. Amino acid sequence: CASSINRVRNSPLHF.

The gene calls are TRBV18 and TRBJ1-4, with D uncertain. The V gene lost 3 bases and the J gene lost 0 bases, with 11 bases spanning the gap. The CDR3 sequence is 16 residues long. Germline CDR1 KGHSH, CDR2 LQKENI. DNA for the CDR3: TGTGCCAGCTCACCGAGGGCGCCTACAACTAATGAAAAACTGTTTTTT. Its protein product is CASSPRAPTTNEKLFF.

The chain uses TRBV4-2 and TRBJ1-4; D is perhaps TRBD1 (5 bases). The germline CDR1 and CDR2 sequences are LGHNA and YNFKEQ. The CDR3 runs 17 residues. Trimming pared 0 bases from V and 7 bases from J, leaving 18 bases between. CDR3 region: CASSQDDGDFWGEKLFF. CDR3 nucleotide sequence: TGTGCCAGCAGCCAAGATGACGGGGACTTCTGGGGTGAAAAACTGTTTTTT.

This rearrangement joins TRBV7-9 to TRBJ1-2; the D is unclear. The CDR3 length is 13 residues. CDR1 and CDR2 from the germline V gene are SEHNR and FQNEAQ (reference sequence). The V end lost 4 bases, the J end lost 3 bases, and 9 bases lay between the germline ends. The DNA of the CDR3 is TGTGCCAGCAGCTCATTAGCCGACTATGGCTACACCTTC. This sequence encodes CASSSLADYGYTF.